This TCR beta chain was recovered during a study of blood T cells in healthy people across ages. Findings and caveats of the study: The unsorted PBMCs prevented any conclusive comparison of naive versus antigen-experienced cells.

Combining a sample-barcoded 5' primer with a J-beta primer mix, a second PCR ran for about 7 to 11 cycles. TCRdb redid the calling of the 5' RACE reads with MiXCR, one entry per CDR3 protein. The sample contains around 1,500,000 distinct CDR3 sequences, under 30% of which appear only once. As regards this clonotype: Its target is not known.

The sequenced material came from blood. This clonotype originated in a woman in her twenties or thirties in good health.

DNA of the CDR3: TGTGCCGCTGGACAGGCCCGAACCTACGAGCAGTACTTC. Translation gives CAAGQARTYEQYF. V usage is TRBV15 and J usage is TRBJ2-7; 7 bases match TRBD1. CDR1 is LNHNV and CDR2 is YYDKDF in the germline V gene (reference sequence). CDR3 length: 13 amino acids. J was trimmed by 2 bases and V by 11 bases; bases with no gene match: 9.